The rows below give T cell receptor beta chains drawn from one sample of a study of T-cell reconstitution after alpha-beta-depleted transplantation in children. One entry per CDR3 protein results from TCRdb running MiXCR on the PCR reads. The table has around 450,000 distinct CDR3 sequences, around 15% seen once. This specimen consisted of PBMCs, mostly from graft donor cells, obtained 360 days after TCRalphabeta/CD19-depleted stem cell transplant. Receptors originate from a boy in the first two years of life who had a stem cell transplant for Wiskott-Aldrich syndrome, so the T cells may come from the graft donor. Each CDR3 is given with its conserved first and last residue. The D gene is left open where the match is weak. Clone sizes are given selectively: once, few, many, or a class where the clone is expanded.

size: few
D: TRBD1
V: TRBV6-1
J: TRBJ2-7
DNA: TGTGCCAGCAGCCGGGCGACAGGGTCCTACGAGCAGTACTTC
CDR3: CASSRATGSYEQYF

size: -
D: -
V: TRBV5-1
J: TRBJ2-3
DNA: TGCGCCAGCAGCTTTACTAGCACCCGCACAGATACGCAGTATTTT
CDR3: CASSFTSTRTDTQYF

size: many
D: TRBD2
V: TRBV13
J: TRBJ2-1
DNA: TGTGCCAGCAGCTTAACTAGCGGTTACAATGAGCAGTTCTTC
CDR3: CASSLTSGYNEQFF

size: -
D: -
V: TRBV5-1
J: TRBJ2-1
DNA: TGCGCCAGCAGCTTGGGACCGGGAAGGACCTACAATGAGCAGTTCTTC
CDR3: CASSLGPGRTYNEQFF

size: many
D: TRBD1
V: TRBV29-1
J: TRBJ2-5
DNA: TGCAGCTCAAGACAGGGGGGTCAAGAGACCCAGTACTTC
CDR3: CSSRQGGQETQYF

size: many
D: -
V: TRBV6-5
J: TRBJ2-6
DNA: TGTGCCAGCAGTCTACGGGGGTCTGGGGCCAACGTCCTGACTTTC
CDR3: CASSLRGSGANVLTF

size: -
D: -
V: TRBV7-8
J: TRBJ2-1
DNA: TGTGCCAGCAGCTTAGTGTCAGCAAACAATGAGCAGTTCTTC
CDR3: CASSLVSANNEQFF

size: -
D: -
V: TRBV6-1
J: TRBJ2-3
DNA: TGTGCCAGCAGTGCCCAAGGGGGACCCAGCACAGATACGCAGTATTTT
CDR3: CASSAQGGPSTDTQYF

size: few
D: -
V: TRBV29-1
J: TRBJ2-1
DNA: TGCAGCGTCTGGAAGGCCAATGAGCAGTTCTTC
CDR3: CSVWKANEQFF

size: -
D: -
V: TRBV5-1
J: TRBJ1-4
DNA: TGCGCCAGCAGCTTGGGACAGTTGTTTGCAACTAATGAAAAACTGTTTTTT
CDR3: CASSLGQLFATNEKLFF

size: many
D: -
V: TRBV12-3/TRBV12-4
J: TRBJ2-1
DNA: TGTGCCAGCAGTCGGGGAGTTGAGCAGTTCTTC
CDR3: CASSRGVEQFF

size: -
D: -
V: TRBV5-1
J: TRBJ1-5
DNA: TGCGCCAGCAGCTCGGGAGGACTCCCCAATCAGCCCCAGCATTTT
CDR3: CASSSGGLPNQPQHF

size: -
D: TRBD2
V: TRBV12-3/TRBV12-4
J: TRBJ2-7
DNA: TGTGCCAGCAGTACATCTAGCGGGAGTTACGAGCAGTACTTC
CDR3: CASSTSSGSYEQYF

size: few
D: -
V: TRBV2
J: TRBJ2-4
DNA: TGTGCCAGCAGTGTACCGAGGACACTAGCCAAAAACATTCAGTACTTC
CDR3: CASSVPRTLAKNIQYF

size: -
D: TRBD2
V: TRBV7-9
J: TRBJ2-1
DNA: TGTGCCAGCACCCCCCGTGCTAGCGGGATAAATGAGCAGTTCTTC
CDR3: CASTPRASGINEQFF

size: few
D: TRBD2
V: TRBV19
J: TRBJ2-1
DNA: TGTGCCAGTAGTATAGACGGGACTAGCGGACTATACAATGAGCAGTTCTTC
CDR3: CASSIDGTSGLYNEQFF

size: few
D: -
V: TRBV5-1
J: TRBJ2-3
DNA: TGCGCCAGCAGCGCAAGCCGCACAGATACGCAGTATTTT
CDR3: CASSASRTDTQYF

size: few
D: TRBD1
V: TRBV4-1
J: TRBJ2-1
DNA: TGCGCCAGCAGCCAACCACGACAGGGAATGGGCAATGAGCAGTTCTTC
CDR3: CASSQPRQGMGNEQFF

size: few
D: -
V: TRBV2
J: TRBJ2-7
DNA: TGTGCCAGCAGTGAAGGGTTGAAGGAGCAGTACTTC
CDR3: CASSEGLKEQYF

size: -
D: -
V: TRBV27
J: TRBJ2-2
DNA: TGTGCCAGCAGGAGGTCAGGGGGGATCAGAACCGGGGAGCTGTTTTTT
CDR3: CASRRSGGIRTGELFF

size: few
D: -
V: TRBV20-1
J: TRBJ2-5
DNA: TGCAGTGCTAGAGAGACAGGTTTGCCGTTAGGCCAGACCCAGTACTTC
CDR3: CSARETGLPLGQTQYF

size: few
D: -
V: TRBV6-5
J: TRBJ2-5
DNA: TGTGCCAGCAGTTACTCCCTGAGGGACGCGGAGACCCAGTACTTC
CDR3: CASSYSLRDAETQYF

size: -
D: -
V: TRBV28
J: TRBJ2-6
DNA: TGTGCCAGCAGCCAGGGCGTTTCTGGGGCCAACGTCCTGACTTTC
CDR3: CASSQGVSGANVLTF

size: -
D: -
V: TRBV7-2
J: TRBJ2-1
DNA: TGTGCCAGCAGCCCGACTAGAAATGAGCAGTTCTTC
CDR3: CASSPTRNEQFF

size: -
D: TRBD2
V: TRBV15
J: TRBJ2-7
DNA: TGTGCCACCAGCAGAGTAGCGGGAGGGTACGAGCAGTACTTC
CDR3: CATSRVAGGYEQYF

size: few
D: -
V: TRBV10-3
J: TRBJ2-7
DNA: TGTGCCATCAGTGAGTTCGGGGCTCCCTCCGAGCAGTACTTC
CDR3: CAISEFGAPSEQYF

size: once
D: TRBD1
V: TRBV5-1
J: TRBJ2-2
DNA: TGCGCCAGCAGCTTACCGATCGGACAGGCCCTACACACCGGGGAGCTGTTTTTT
CDR3: CASSLPIGQALHTGELFF

size: few
D: -
V: TRBV20-1
J: TRBJ2-7
DNA: TGCAGTGCTACTTCGACTGCAACCTACGAGCAGTACTTC
CDR3: CSATSTATYEQYF

size: few
D: -
V: TRBV12-3/TRBV12-4
J: TRBJ2-3
DNA: TGTGCCAGCAGTTGGGGCGAAAGCACAGATACGCAGTATTTT
CDR3: CASSWGESTDTQYF

size: few
D: -
V: TRBV10-2
J: TRBJ2-5
DNA: TGCGCCAGCCTTCCTTTGACAGGCCTGCAGCAGACCCAGTACTTC
CDR3: CASLPLTGLQQTQYF

size: many
D: TRBD1
V: TRBV11-2
J: TRBJ2-7
DNA: TGTGCCAGCAGCCTAGCCGCCGGGACAGGGCTCTACGAGCAGTACTTC
CDR3: CASSLAAGTGLYEQYF

size: many
D: -
V: TRBV12-3/TRBV12-4
J: TRBJ2-2
DNA: TGTGCCAGCAGTTCAGTGAAGGGGTCCGGGGAGCTGTTTTTT
CDR3: CASSSVKGSGELFF

size: few
D: -
V: TRBV7-8
J: TRBJ2-7
DNA: TGTGCCAGCAGACCTAGGGGCCAGATATACGAGCAGTACTTC
CDR3: CASRPRGQIYEQYF

size: -
D: TRBD2
V: TRBV12-3/TRBV12-4
J: TRBJ2-1
DNA: TGTGCCAGCAGACCGGGACTAGCGGAAACCAATGAGCAGTTCTTC
CDR3: CASRPGLAETNEQFF

size: few
D: -
V: TRBV24-1
J: TRBJ2-5
DNA: TGTGCCACCAGTGATCCCAAGGTCCCCTTGACACAAGAGACCCAGTACTTC
CDR3: CATSDPKVPLTQETQYF

size: -
D: TRBD2
V: TRBV5-1
J: TRBJ2-1
DNA: TGCGCCAGCAGGAAGCGGGAGGGCCACAATGAGCAGTTCTTC
CDR3: CASRKREGHNEQFF

size: few
D: -
V: TRBV10-3
J: TRBJ2-1
DNA: TGTGCCATCAGGACAGGTTGGGAGAATGAGCAGTTCTTC
CDR3: CAIRTGWENEQFF

size: few
D: -
V: TRBV11-1
J: TRBJ2-1
DNA: TGTGCCAGCAGCCCCCAGCGGAGAGCCGGCGCTTCCTACAATGAGCAGTTCTTC
CDR3: CASSPQRRAGASYNEQFF

size: -
D: TRBD2
V: TRBV11-1
J: TRBJ2-5
DNA: TGTGCCAGCAGCTTCAAGGCTGGACTAGCGGGTCCGGACAAGGCCCAGTACTTC
CDR3: CASSFKAGLAGPDKAQYF

size: -
D: TRBD1
V: TRBV27
J: TRBJ2-1
DNA: TGTGCCAGCAGTACAGTCCGGGACAGGGGGCTCAATGAGCAGTTCTTC
CDR3: CASSTVRDRGLNEQFF

size: -
D: TRBD1
V: TRBV20-1
J: TRBJ2-7
DNA: TGCAGTGCTGTCCCCGGGACAGGGGGGGGATACGAGCAGTACTTC
CDR3: CSAVPGTGGGYEQYF

size: few
D: TRBD2
V: TRBV6-5
J: TRBJ2-1
DNA: TGTGCCAGCAGTCGGGGACTAGCTGTGCACGAGCAGTTCTTC
CDR3: CASSRGLAVHEQFF

size: few
D: TRBD2
V: TRBV5-1
J: TRBJ2-1
DNA: TGCGCCAGCAGCTTGTGGACTAGCGGCTTGGGGGATGAGCAGTTCTTC
CDR3: CASSLWTSGLGDEQFF

size: -
D: -
V: TRBV7-2
J: TRBJ2-7
DNA: TGTGCCAGCAGCTTAGGCTGGTCGGCTGGGAGATCCTACGAGCAGTACTTC
CDR3: CASSLGWSAGRSYEQYF

size: -
D: TRBD1
V: TRBV11-2
J: TRBJ2-7
DNA: TGTGCCAGCAGCTTAGCGGCGACAGGGTCCTACGAGCAGTACTTC
CDR3: CASSLAATGSYEQYF

size: once
D: -
V: TRBV28
J: TRBJ2-2
DNA: TGTGCCAGCAGTTTATGGGAAGCCACCGGGGAGCTGTTTTTT
CDR3: CASSLWEATGELFF

size: few
D: -
V: TRBV28
J: TRBJ1-6
DNA: TGTGCCAGCAGTTTTTACAGGGCCAATTCACCCCTCCACTTT
CDR3: CASSFYRANSPLHF

size: -
D: TRBD1
V: TRBV12-3/TRBV12-4
J: TRBJ2-7
DNA: TGTGCCAGCAGCACCGGACAGGGATGGGAAGAGCAGTACTTC
CDR3: CASSTGQGWEEQYF

size: -
D: TRBD1
V: TRBV4-1
J: TRBJ1-2
DNA: TGCGCCAGCAGCCAAGAGGGACAGGGATACTATGGCTACACCTTC
CDR3: CASSQEGQGYYGYTF

size: -
D: -
V: TRBV12-3/TRBV12-4
J: TRBJ1-1
DNA: TGTGCCAGCAGTTTATACGTGAACACTGAAGCTTTCTTT
CDR3: CASSLYVNTEAFF